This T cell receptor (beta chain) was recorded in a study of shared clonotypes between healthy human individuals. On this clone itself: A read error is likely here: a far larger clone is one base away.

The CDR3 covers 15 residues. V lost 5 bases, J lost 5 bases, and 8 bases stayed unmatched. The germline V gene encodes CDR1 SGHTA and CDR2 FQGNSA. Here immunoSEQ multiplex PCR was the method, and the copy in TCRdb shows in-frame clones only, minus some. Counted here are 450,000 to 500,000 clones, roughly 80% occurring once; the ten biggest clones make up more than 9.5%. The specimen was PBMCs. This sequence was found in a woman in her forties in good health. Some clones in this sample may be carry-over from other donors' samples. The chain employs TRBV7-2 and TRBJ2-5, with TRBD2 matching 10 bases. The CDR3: CASSLNLAGDETQYF. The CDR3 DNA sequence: TGTGCCAGCAGCCTAAACCTAGCGGGAGATGAGACCCAGTACTTC.